This TCR beta chain originates from a study of PD-1 blockade in classical Hodgkin lymphoma. Overall study findings and caveats: Whoever responded completely had baseline diversity much like that seen in newly diagnosed patients.

This CDR3 comprises 15 residues. CDR1 and CDR2 (germline): SQVTM, ANQGSEA. The trim removed 6 bases at V and 1 base at J, leaving 12 bases unmatched. Every single patient, without exception, relapsed after autologous stem cell transplantation, and brentuximab vedotin exposure varied. The data were produced by immunoSEQ multiplex PCR, yet TCRdb's version contains in-frame clones alone and is incomplete. Of about 21,000 clones detected, around 70% appear once; the ten largest clones hold roughly a fifth. Note on this clone: Its target is not known.

Sequencing was performed on peripheral blood mononuclear cells (PBMCs), taken at baseline. This clonotype was obtained from a human donor with classical Hodgkin lymphoma. The rearrangement links TRBV29-1 to TRBJ2-7, with 7 bases that match TRBD1. The chain's CDR3 is CSVESGTAKSYEQYF. In DNA form, the CDR3 reads TGCAGCGTCGAATCCGGGACAGCCAAATCCTACGAGCAGTACTTC.